This T cell receptor beta chain is from a study of beta chain features in type 1 diabetes (dated by TCRdb to 2016 to 2019). Concerning the study at large: Mean age, gender distribution, total cell number and subset yield were not different between patients and healthy donors. The study compared TCRB repertoires of sorted circulating CD4+ T cell subsets between recently diagnosed type 1 diabetes patients and matched healthy donors. Across all samples, some 99 million sorted cells were examined, and cell number per subset correlated strongly with RNA yield. Regulatory and stem cell-like memory subsets were isolated from only 8 patients and about eight healthy donors, whereas naive and central memory subsets came from all 30 or so donors.

About this clone: Its binding antigen is unknown. Per-nucleotide qualities are absent, and no much larger clonotype sits a single base away.

There are 14 amino acids in the CDR3, from cysteine to phenylalanine inclusive. Here the CDR3 DNA is all that survives: 42 bases in frame from base 1. From a lookup of the germline V gene, CDR1 and CDR2 are MDHEN and SYDVKM. V and J lose 1 base and 3 bases, and a span of 7 bases separates them. Results the study describes overall, beyond this receptor: The naive, central memory and regulatory TCRB repertoires appeared to resemble one another more closely among patients than among healthy donors. Because cDNA was sequenced instead of genomic DNA, highly expressing activated cells could be over-represented, though the groups showed no difference in activation or CD3 levels. Type 1 diabetes patients showed a moderate but significant shortening of TCRB CDR3 length in all four CD4+ subsets. At VDJ recombination sites, patients with type 1 diabetes made fewer insertions and deleted more nucleotides, a pattern implying thymic rearrangement abnormalities. Because small numbers of individuals were included in the HLA sub-analyses, any influence of HLA type on TCRB rearrangement was left unresolved. PCR might favor shorter templates, but patient and control samples were amplified and corrected together, so any skew would affect both groups equally.

Each donor gave one peripheral blood draw, averaging approximately 0.12 L, which was collected into heparinised tubes. A BD FACSAria II was used to sort naive, central memory, regulatory and stem cell-like memory CD4+ T cells with a panel that included CD45RO, CCR7, CD25, CD127, CD95 and CD27. A purity above 98% was achieved for all sorted populations. PBMCs were isolated immediately by Lymphoprep density gradient centrifugation and stained directly without culture. Samples were stained and sorted in pairs, with one healthy donor and one patient per experiment, so that batch effects were minimized. The entire amount of isolated RNA was reverse transcribed using the High Capacity cDNA Reverse Transcription Kit, so the sequenced TCRB transcripts were expressed ones. Naive, central memory and regulatory T cell samples underwent deep immunoSEQ sequencing, averaging about 3.3 million total reads per sample. Sorted cells were lysed in RLT buffer, and RNA was extracted using DNase-treated RNeasy Micro or Mini kits according to cell number. To prevent cross-contamination, every cell subset was processed on its own, while patient and healthy donor samples were processed together. Using the immunoSEQ multiplex PCR, TCRB sequences were amplified from cDNA into 87-bp fragments spanning the CDR3 region. Amplicons were sequenced on the Illumina HiSeq platform. The study's processing was this. Synthetic template baselines were used to correct PCR bias computationally, reads within Hamming distance 2 were collapsed, and singletons that could not be merged were discarded. Reads were aligned to IMGT to assign V, D and J genes, CDR3 length, and insertions or deletions at six rearrangement sites. Within each subset, clonotype counts were normalized to sorted cell number, after which true diversity and Gini coefficients were computed with the tcR R package. The overlap coefficient, calculated on TCRB nucleotide sequences, was used to measure repertoire sharing. Out-of-frame TCRB sequences from naive cells were analyzed to stand in for the pre-selection repertoire. Sourced from immuneACCESS, this table was stored by TCRdb with only in-frame sequences that have V and J called. A share of the clones is absent; for the studies checked, an unresolved V gene accounts for under half, and the remainder has no known explanation. That table supplies the V and J calls and clone size; D and trimming were determined from the DNA. A total of 900,000 or so clones appear in this sample, 17% of them only once. About 0.025% of the sample comes from the top ten.

Material: naive CD4+ T cells from blood. The sample's cell subset or site, from its label and the paper: true naive CD4+ T cells. The rearrangement joined TRBV28 to TRBJ1-5, with a weak D call of TRBD1 (5 bases match). This TCR was recovered from a woman between 18 and 30 years old in good health. The sequenced DNA: TGTGCCAGCAGTTTATTGGGACCCAATCAGCCCCAGCATTTT. This is translated as CASSLLGPNQPQHF.